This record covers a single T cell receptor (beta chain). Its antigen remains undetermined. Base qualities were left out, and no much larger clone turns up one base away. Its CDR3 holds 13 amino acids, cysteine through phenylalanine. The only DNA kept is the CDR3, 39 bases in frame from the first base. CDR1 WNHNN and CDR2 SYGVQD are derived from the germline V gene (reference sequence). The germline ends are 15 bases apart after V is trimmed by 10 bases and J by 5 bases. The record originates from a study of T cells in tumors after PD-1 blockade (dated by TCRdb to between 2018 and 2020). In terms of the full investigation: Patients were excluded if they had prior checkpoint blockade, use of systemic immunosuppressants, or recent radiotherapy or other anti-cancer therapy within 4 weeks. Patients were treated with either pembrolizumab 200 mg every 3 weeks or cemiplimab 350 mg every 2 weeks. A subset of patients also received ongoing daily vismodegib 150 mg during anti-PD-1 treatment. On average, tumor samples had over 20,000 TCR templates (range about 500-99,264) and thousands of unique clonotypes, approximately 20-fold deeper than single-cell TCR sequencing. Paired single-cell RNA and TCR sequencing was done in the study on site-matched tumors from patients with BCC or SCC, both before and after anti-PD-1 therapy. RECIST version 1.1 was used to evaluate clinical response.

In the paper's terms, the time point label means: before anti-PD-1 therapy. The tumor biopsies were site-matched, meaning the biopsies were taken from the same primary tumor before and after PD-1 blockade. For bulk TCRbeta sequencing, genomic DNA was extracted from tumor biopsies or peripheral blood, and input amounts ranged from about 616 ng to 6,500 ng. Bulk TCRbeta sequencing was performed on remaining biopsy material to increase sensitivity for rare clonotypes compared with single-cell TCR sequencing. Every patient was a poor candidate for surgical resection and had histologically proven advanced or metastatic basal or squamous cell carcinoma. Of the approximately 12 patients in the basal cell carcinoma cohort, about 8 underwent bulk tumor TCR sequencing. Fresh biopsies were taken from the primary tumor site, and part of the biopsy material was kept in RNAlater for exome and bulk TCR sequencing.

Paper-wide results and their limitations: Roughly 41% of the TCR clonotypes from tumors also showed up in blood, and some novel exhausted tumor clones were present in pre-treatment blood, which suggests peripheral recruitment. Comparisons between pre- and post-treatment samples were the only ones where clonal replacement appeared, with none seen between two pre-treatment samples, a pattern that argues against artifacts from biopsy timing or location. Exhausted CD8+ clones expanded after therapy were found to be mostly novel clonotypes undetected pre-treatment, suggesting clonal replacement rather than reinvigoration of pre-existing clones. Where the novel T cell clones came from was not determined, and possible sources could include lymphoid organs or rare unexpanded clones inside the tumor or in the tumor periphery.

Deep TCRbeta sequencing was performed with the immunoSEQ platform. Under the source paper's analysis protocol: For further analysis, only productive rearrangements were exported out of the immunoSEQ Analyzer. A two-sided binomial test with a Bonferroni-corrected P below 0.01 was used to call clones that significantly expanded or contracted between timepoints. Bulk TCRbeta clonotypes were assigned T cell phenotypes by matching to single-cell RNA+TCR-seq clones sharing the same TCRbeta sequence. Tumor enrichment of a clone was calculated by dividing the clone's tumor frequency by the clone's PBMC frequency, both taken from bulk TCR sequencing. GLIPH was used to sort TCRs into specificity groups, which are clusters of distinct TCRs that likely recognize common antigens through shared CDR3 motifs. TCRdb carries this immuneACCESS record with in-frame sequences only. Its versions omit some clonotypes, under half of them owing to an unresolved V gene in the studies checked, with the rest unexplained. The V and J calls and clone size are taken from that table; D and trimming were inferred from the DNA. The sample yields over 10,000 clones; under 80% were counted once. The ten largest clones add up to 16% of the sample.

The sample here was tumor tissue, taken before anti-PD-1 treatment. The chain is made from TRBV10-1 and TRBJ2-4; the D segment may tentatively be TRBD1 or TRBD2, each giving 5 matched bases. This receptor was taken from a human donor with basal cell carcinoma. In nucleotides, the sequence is TGCGCCAACCCCTCAGGGCGGGAAAACATTCAGTACTTC. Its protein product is CANPSGRENIQYF.